The sequence of this T cell receptor (beta chain) was determined in a study of blood T cell repertoires in COVID-19. Study in general: COVID-19 samples from acute and convalescent phases originated in the United States, Italy and Spain. Sample material is recorded as cDNA or gDNA derived from T cells, B-cell-depleted T cells, or PBMCs.

In the source study's methods: Nucleated cell number was recorded as an estimate derived from reference gene primer amplification. This table comes from immunoSEQ multiplex PCR, and its TCRdb copy is limited to in-frame clones, with some not included. V and J calls and clone size follow that table, whereas D and trimming were derived from the DNA. The sample has approximately 280,000 clones, around nine tenths seen once. The sample comprised peripheral blood. This clonotype was obtained from a woman aged 60 to 75 with acute or convalescent COVID-19.

As DNA, the CDR3 is TGTGCCAGCAGTCTACAGGGGAACACTGAAGCTTTCTTT. Encoded protein: CASSLQGNTEAFF. V gene TRBV7-9 combines with J gene TRBJ1-1, with D possibly TRBD1 on 6 matching bases. Germline CDR1 SEHNR, CDR2 FQNEAQ (reference sequence). This CDR3 is 13 amino acids long. Trimming removed 6 bases at V and 1 base at J, with 9 bases between. Full variable domain (rest looked up from reference TRBV7-9 and TRBJ1-1): DTGVSQNPRHKITKRGQNVTFRCDPISEHNRLYWYRQTLGQGPEFLTYFQNEAQLEKSRLLSDRFSAERPKGSFSTLEIQRTEQGDSAMYLCASSLQGNTEAFFGQGTRLTVV.